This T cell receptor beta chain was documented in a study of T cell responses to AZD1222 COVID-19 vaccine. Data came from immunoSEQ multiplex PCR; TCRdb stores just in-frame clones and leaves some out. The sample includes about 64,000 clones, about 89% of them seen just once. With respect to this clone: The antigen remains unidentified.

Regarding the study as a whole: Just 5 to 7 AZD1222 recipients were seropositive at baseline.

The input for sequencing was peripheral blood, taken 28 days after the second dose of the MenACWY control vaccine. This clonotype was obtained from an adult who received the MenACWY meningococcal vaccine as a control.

The CDR3 loop is CASSYKGRNTEAFF. CDR3 coding DNA: TGTGCCAGCAGTTACAAGGGGCGGAACACTGAAGCTTTCTTT. This sequence joins TRBV6-5 and TRBJ1-1; possible D gene TRBD1, 5 bases. The length of the CDR3 is 14 residues. V was clipped by 2 bases and J by 1 base, with 8 bases between them. Germline CDR1 MNHEY, CDR2 SVGAGI.